Below, 22 T cell receptor beta chains from the same sample are listed, as sequenced in a study of OX40 agonist ivuxolimab in advanced cancers. Here immunoSEQ multiplex PCR was the method, and the copy in TCRdb shows in-frame clones only, minus some. The sample lists about 22,000 clones, approximately 85% occurring once. Sequenced material: CD4+ or CD8+ T cells sorted from blood, taken in a trial of the OX40 agonist ivuxolimab. The receptor source for this set is an adult with an advanced solid tumor such as melanoma, head and neck, liver or kidney cancer.

The gene calls are TRBV4-1 and TRBJ1-6; 8 bases map to TRBD1. The CDR3 consists of 16 residues. The germline gives CDR1 MGHRA, CDR2 YSYEKL. V lost 0 bases to trimming and J lost 3 bases; unmatched junction nucleotides: 1. The CDR3 loop is CASSQDGQGYNSPLHF. The CDR3 coding sequence is TGCGCCAGCAGCCAAGACGGACAGGGCTATAATTCACCCCTCCACTTT.

The chain recombines TRBV7-3 with TRBJ2-3, with a weak D call TRBD1 (6 bases). Germline V gene data show CDR1 as SGHTA and CDR2 as FQGTGA. The V and J ends lost 5 bases and 2 bases respectively, with 20 bases between them. This CDR3 contains 17 residues. The CDR3 protein is CASSPTVPGQTTDTQYF. CDR3 bases: TGTGCCAGCAGCCCAACGGTCCCAGGACAGACCACAGATACGCAGTATTTT.

This clone was counted only a few times. The CDR3 nucleotides are TGTGCCAGCAGCTCTACCCCCTACAGCACTGAAGCTTTCTTT. Its protein product is CASSSTPYSTEAFF. The rearrangement joins TRBV7-3 to TRBJ1-1, with no clear D. Looked up from germline, CDR1 is SGHTA and CDR2 is FQGTGA. Trimming pared 4 bases from V and 4 bases from J, leaving 13 bases between. There are 14 residues in the CDR3.

The J gene is TRBJ1-1, the V gene TRBV19; D is ambiguous. V lost 5 bases and J 1 base, leaving 14 bases between the germline ends. The CDR3 has 15 amino acids. Germline lookup yields CDR1 LNHDA and CDR2 SQIVND (reference sequence). The CDR3 spells CASSFRTGWNTEAFF. CDR3 bases: TGTGCCAGTAGTTTTCGGACGGGATGGAACACTGAAGCTTTCTTT.

The chain is built from TRBV19 and TRBJ1-3; D uncertain. Germline V gene lookup returns CDR1 LNHDA and CDR2 SQIVND (reference sequence). The CDR3 loop spans 11 amino acids. The V end was cut by 7 bases, the J end by 4 bases, with 5 bases between. The CDR3 reads CASTQGNTIYF. The CDR3 nucleotides read TGTGCCAGTACGCAAGGAAACACCATATATTTT. The full variable domain, with the rest looked up from reference TRBV19 and TRBJ1-3, is DGGITQSPKYLFRKEGQNVTLSCEQNLNHDAMYWYRQDPGQGLRLIYYSQIVNDFQKGDIAEGYSVSREKKESFPLTVTSAQKNPTAFYLCASTQGNTIYFGEGSWLTVV.

This chain uses TRBV2 with TRBJ1-6; D not resolved. Germline CDR1 is SNHLY and CDR2 is FYNNEI. This CDR3 region has 13 residues. V was cut by 7 bases and J by 0 bases, with 4 bases left in between. CDR3 amino acids: CASTSSYNSPLHF. The DNA of the CDR3 is TGTGCCAGCACAAGCTCCTATAATTCACCCCTCCACTTT.

The CDR3 DNA sequence: TGTGCCAGCAGCTTTCGACTAGGGACTAGCGGGGAAGGTACGCAGTATTTT. This sequence encodes CASSFRLGTSGEGTQYF. This chain connects TRBV5-5 to TRBJ2-3; 13 bases map to TRBD2. Germline CDR1 is SGHKS and CDR2 is YYEKEE (reference sequence). The V gene end was trimmed by 2 bases and the J gene end by 8 bases; junction bases not matched to a gene: 11. The CDR3 sequence is 17 residues long.

The V call is TRBV14, the J call TRBJ2-3; no clear D gene. The CDR3 is 15 residues long. From germline, CDR1 is SGHDN and CDR2 FVKESK. The V end was cut by 1 base, the J end by 2 bases, with 10 bases between. In DNA form, the CDR3 reads TGTGCCAGCAGCCAAGTCGGGCAGGCCACAGATACGCAGTATTTT. Protein: CASSQVGQATDTQYF.

The chain joins TRBV5-6 to TRBJ1-5, with D possibly being TRBD1 (5 bases). Germline CDR1 reads SGHDT; CDR2 reads YYEEEE. Trimming stripped 6 bases from V and 6 bases from J, with 19 bases between. CDR3 length equals 15 residues. CDR3 in DNA: TGTGCCAGCACCCGACAAAGGGACGGAGCTCAGCCCCAGCATTTT. This gives the protein CASTRQRDGAQPQHF.

The CDR3 coding sequence is TGTGCCAGCAGTTCATCAGGTGAAGGCTACACCTTC. Protein product: CASSSSGEGYTF. This sequence joins TRBV27 and TRBJ1-2, with D unclear. The CDR3 sequence is 12 residues long. Germline V CDR1 and CDR2: MNHEY, SMNVEV (reference sequence). Trimming pared 4 bases from V and 8 bases from J, leaving 11 bases between.

This clone was counted a few times. The genes are TRBV6-6 and TRBJ1-4; possibly TRBD1 for D (6 bases). CDR3 length: 13 residues. CDR1 and CDR2 from the germline V gene are MNHNY and SVGAGI (reference sequence). V was pared by 5 bases and J by 7 bases, with 11 bases between. In DNA form, the CDR3 reads TGTGCCAGCAGTCGGGACATCTCTGAAAAACTGTTTTTT. Protein: CASSRDISEKLFF.

The J gene is TRBJ1-5, the V gene TRBV11-1; D perhaps matches TRBD1 (5 bases). Germline loops: CDR1 SGHAT, CDR2 FQDESV (reference sequence). Trimming pared 10 bases from V and 0 bases from J, leaving 19 bases between. The CDR3 has 16 amino acids. Here the CDR3 DNA reads TGTGCCACAACAAGTAGAGACAGTCATAGCAATCAGCCCCAGCATTTT. Protein product: CATTSRDSHSNQPQHF.

By its share, this clone is medium-sized (0.01 to 0.1%). CDR3 DNA: TGCGCCAGCAGTGAAACGGGAGAGACCCAGTACTTC. It encodes CASSETGETQYF. J is TRBJ2-5 and V is TRBV10-2; D unclear. Trimming shortened V by 3 bases and J by 4 bases, and 6 bases separated the two germline ends. The V gene's germline CDR1 is WSHSY and CDR2 SAAADI. The CDR3 extends over 12 amino acids.

The J gene is TRBJ2-7, the V gene TRBV5-6, with D unresolved. V lost 2 bases to trimming and J lost 4 bases, with 16 bases between them. The CDR3 extends over 15 amino acids. CDR1 is SGHDT, CDR2 YYEEEE, per germline. The chain's CDR3 is CASSFGWAQGYEQYF. DNA of the CDR3: TGTGCCAGCAGCTTTGGATGGGCCCAAGGGTACGAGCAGTACTTC.

The rearrangement links TRBV19 to TRBJ1-1; no definite D call. CDR1 and CDR2 (germline): LNHDA, SQIVND (reference sequence). Deletions cut 3 bases from V and 3 bases from J, with 11 bases between. The CDR3 spans 14 residues. The CDR3 coding sequence is TGTGCCAGTAGTATCGACGTCCCTTACACTGAAGCTTTCTTT. This gives the protein CASSIDVPYTEAFF.

The gene calls are TRBV4-3 and TRBJ1-6; maybe TRBD1 (5 bases). This CDR3 region has 16 residues. Germline V gives CDR1 LGHNA, CDR2 YSLEER. The V gene lost 4 bases and the J gene lost 7 bases, with 17 bases spanning the gap. As DNA, the CDR3 is TGCGCCAGCAGCCCCGTGGGGGGGGGAGAGAATTCACCCCTCCACTTT. As protein: CASSPVGGGENSPLHF.

The rearrangement links TRBV11-2 to TRBJ2-1; 11 bases fit TRBD2. The CDR3 is made up of 16 amino acids. CDR1 is SGHAT, CDR2 FQNNGV, per germline. V was pared by 1 base and J by 8 bases, with 7 bases of the junction left unmatched. The CDR3, as DNA: TGTGCCAGCAGCTTAGTACGGGGACTAGCGGCCTATGAGCAGTTCTTC. Its translation is CASSLVRGLAAYEQFF.

V is TRBV11-2 and J is TRBJ2-1; no reliable D call. Trimming left V 3 bases short and J 0 bases short, with 6 bases between. The CDR3 consists of 14 residues. Germline-derived CDR1 and CDR2 are SGHAT and FQNNGV. CDR3 protein: CASSLGYSYNEQFF. CDR3 nucleotides: TGTGCCAGCAGCTTGGGATACTCCTACAATGAGCAGTTCTTC. The variable domain in full, completed from reference TRBV11-2 and TRBJ2-1, reads EAGVAQSPRYKIIEKRQSVAFWCNPISGHATLYWYQQILGQGPKLLIQFQNNGVVDDSQLPKDRFSAERLKGVDSTLKIQPAKLEDSAVYLCASSLGYSYNEQFFGPGTRLTVL.

DNA of the CDR3: TGTGCCAGCAGCTCGCAGGTTTCCTACGAGCAGTACTTC. Encoded protein: CASSSQVSYEQYF. The rearrangement joins TRBV7-9 to TRBJ2-7; D unresolved. The CDR3 contains 13 residues. Germline V gene lookup returns CDR1 SEHNR and CDR2 FQNEAQ (reference sequence). V shed 4 bases and J shed 1 base, with 8 bases lying between them.

The CDR3 nucleotides read TGTGCCAGCTCGAGCGGGACAGGAGCCTACACTGAAGCTTTCTTT. Translating it yields CASSSGTGAYTEAFF. The J gene is TRBJ1-1, the V gene TRBV6-5; TRBD1 aligns across 8 bases. Unmatched junction bases numbered 11, after V lost 8 bases and J lost 3 bases. The CDR3 spans 15 residues. In germline, CDR1 is MNHEY, CDR2 SVGAGI.

The chain has TRBV7-3 and TRBJ2-1, with D possibly matching TRBD1 (7 bases). V shed 2 bases and J shed 2 bases, with 10 bases lying between them. The germline V gene has CDR1 SGHTA and CDR2 FQGTGA. The CDR3 runs to 15 residues. The CDR3 region is CASSLQGGAYNEQFF. Written as DNA, the CDR3 is TGTGCCAGCAGCTTACAGGGGGGCGCCTACAATGAGCAGTTCTTC. Based on the CDR3 plus reference TRBV7-3 and TRBJ2-1, the full variable domain is GAGVSQTPSNKVTEKGKYVELRCDPISGHTALYWYRQSLGQGPEFLIYFQGTGAADDSGLPNDRFFAVRPEGSVSTLKIQRTERGDSAVYLCASSLQGGAYNEQFFGPGTRLTVL.

This clone was seen a single time. The chain joins TRBV28 to TRBJ1-2; D not certain. The ends were cut back, 5 bases at V and 0 bases at J, with 7 bases in the middle. CDR1 and CDR2 (germline): MDHEN, SYDVKM. The CDR3 has 13 residues. Here the CDR3 DNA reads TGTGCCAGCAGTCCGATCTCTAACTATGGCTACACCTTC. Amino acids: CASSPISNYGYTF.